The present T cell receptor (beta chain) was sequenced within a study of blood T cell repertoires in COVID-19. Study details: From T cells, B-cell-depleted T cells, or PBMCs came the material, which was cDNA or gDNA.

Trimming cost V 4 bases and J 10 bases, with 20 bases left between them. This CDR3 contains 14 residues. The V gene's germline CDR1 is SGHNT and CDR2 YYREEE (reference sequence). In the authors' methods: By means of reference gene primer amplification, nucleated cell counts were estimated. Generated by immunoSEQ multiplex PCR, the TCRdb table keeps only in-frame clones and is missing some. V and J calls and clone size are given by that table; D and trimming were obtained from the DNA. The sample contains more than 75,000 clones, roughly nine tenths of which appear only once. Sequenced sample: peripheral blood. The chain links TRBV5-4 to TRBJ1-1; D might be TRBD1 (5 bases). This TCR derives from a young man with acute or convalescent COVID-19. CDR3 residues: CASSAQGSIVVAFF. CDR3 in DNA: TGTGCCAGCAGCGCCCAGGGTTCTATCGTAGTAGCTTTCTTT. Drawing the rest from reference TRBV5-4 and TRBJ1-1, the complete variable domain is ETGVTQSPTHLIKTRGQQVTLRCSSQSGHNTVSWYQQALGQGPQFIFQYYREEENGRGNFPPRFSGLQFPNYSSELNVNALELDDSALYLCASSAQGSIVVAFFGQGTRLTVV.